The 32 T cell receptor beta chains below were found in one sample sequenced in a study of shared clonotypes between healthy human individuals. Clones were read by immunoSEQ multiplex PCR, and TCRdb kept only the in-frame ones, dropping some. The data contain 850,000 to 1,100,000 clones, around 77% of them singletons. The specimen sequenced was memory CD4+ T cells from PBMCs. Subset denoted: CD45RA-negative fraction. These receptors came from a man younger than 35 in good health. Some clones in this sample may be carry-over from other donors' samples.

This clone has just a few counts. Other nucleotide sequences in the sample specify the same CDR3. The DNA for the CDR3 is TGTGCCTGGAGTGTTAGGGGGAGCACTGAAGCTTTCTTT. Its translation: CAWSVRGSTEAFF. The chain joins TRBV30 to TRBJ1-1; TRBD1 might be the D (6 bases). The CDR3 is made up of 13 amino acids. Germline V lookup: CDR1 GTSNPN, CDR2 SVGIG (reference sequence). Trimming cost V 0 bases and J 4 bases, with 9 bases left between them.

For this clone: Additional DNA sequences in this sample encode the identical CDR3. The J gene is TRBJ1-1, the V gene TRBV5-1, with a possible D match to TRBD1 (5 bases). V was shortened by 5 bases and J by 1 base, with 12 bases between the two germline ends. The length of the CDR3 is 14 residues. Germline V lookup: CDR1 SGHRS, CDR2 YFSETQ. The CDR3 loop is CASSSGQGNTEAFF. CDR3 in DNA: TGCGCCAGCAGTTCGGGGCAGGGGAACACTGAAGCTTTCTTT.

The CDR3 sequence: CASSFGQGRGYEQYF. As DNA, the CDR3 is TGTGCCAGCAGCTTTGGACAGGGGCGAGGGTACGAGCAGTACTTC. This chain uses TRBV11-2 with TRBJ2-7, with 9 bases aligning to TRBD1. The CDR3 loop spans 15 amino acids. CDR1 and CDR2 (germline): SGHAT, FQNNGV. V lost 3 bases to trimming and J lost 4 bases; unmatched junction nucleotides: 7.

This clone was found a few times. V usage is TRBV4-1 and J usage is TRBJ2-1; 11 bases match TRBD2. Unmatched junction bases numbered 9, after V lost 4 bases and J lost 7 bases. The CDR3 extends over 16 amino acids. Germline lookup yields CDR1 MGHRA and CDR2 YSYEKL. The DNA of the CDR3 is TGCGCCAGCAGCCGGAGAACTAGCGGGAGCGTTAATGAGCAGTTCTTC. Residues: CASSRRTSGSVNEQFF.

J is TRBJ1-2 and V is TRBV5-1; the match to TRBD1 covers 8 bases. The trim removed 4 bases at V and 2 bases at J, leaving 10 bases unmatched. In germline, CDR1 is SGHRS, CDR2 YFSETQ. CDR3 length: 16 amino acids. The CDR3 here is CASSPRGQEYNYGYTF. Written as DNA, the CDR3 is TGCGCCAGCAGCCCCAGGGGACAGGAATACAACTATGGCTACACCTTC.

In the case of this clone: Other DNA sequences in this specimen translate into the identical CDR3. The rearrangement joins TRBV7-8 to TRBJ2-7; D unclear. Germline CDR1 and CDR2: SGHVS and FQNEAQ. The germline V and J ends were trimmed by 1 base and 1 base, with 8 bases remaining between them. The CDR3 runs to 14 residues. The CDR3 protein is CASSLVSGSYEQYF. CDR3 coding DNA: TGTGCCAGCAGCTTAGTTTCCGGTTCCTACGAGCAGTACTTC.

The chain joins TRBV6-4 to TRBJ2-7; TRBD1 might be the D (8 bases). Trimming shortened V by 6 bases and J by 5 bases, and 23 bases separated the two germline ends. This CDR3 has 16 residues. Looked up from germline, CDR1 is MRHNA and CDR2 is SNTAGT. This CDR3 is CASSDSGAGGPHEQYF. CDR3 bases: TGTGCCAGCAGCGACAGCGGGGCAGGGGGCCCCCACGAGCAGTACTTC.

The count of this clone is one. This sequence joins TRBV4-2 and TRBJ2-3; D is possibly TRBD2 (5 bases). The germline gives CDR1 LGHNA, CDR2 YNFKEQ. This CDR3 spans 15 amino acids. V was shortened by 0 bases and J by 4 bases, with 11 bases between the two germline ends. The CDR3 region is CASSQDGGGSDTQYF. CDR3 sequence (DNA): TGTGCCAGCAGCCAAGACGGAGGCGGGTCAGATACGCAGTATTTT.

V gene TRBV6-6 combines with J gene TRBJ1-5; possible D gene TRBD1, 5 bases. V gave up 6 bases and J gave up 5 bases, with 17 bases separating them. Germline assignment: CDR1 MNHNY and CDR2 SVGAGI (reference sequence). The CDR3 contains 15 residues. The CDR3 coding sequence is TGTGCCAGCAGAGGCCTGGGACGGACGGATCAGCCCCAGCATTTT. This gives the protein CASRGLGRTDQPQHF.

J is TRBJ2-3 and V is TRBV29-1; 9 nucleotides agree with TRBD1. This CDR3 region has 13 residues. With V trimmed by 5 bases and J by 1 base, 1 base remained unmatched. CDR1 and CDR2 (germline): SQVTM, ANQGSEA. For the CDR3, the DNA is TGCAGCGTTCGACAGGGGGGCACAGATACGCAGTATTTT. Amino acids: CSVRQGGTDTQYF.

The CDR3 sequence is CASSMGQLLNTEAFF. As DNA, the CDR3 is TGTGCCAGTAGTATGGGACAGTTGTTGAACACTGAAGCTTTCTTT. V is TRBV19 and J is TRBJ1-1; TRBD1 matches 7 bases. Germline V gene data show CDR1 as LNHDA and CDR2 as SQIVND (reference sequence). The V gene end was trimmed by 3 bases and the J gene end by 0 bases; junction bases not matched to a gene: 4. This CDR3 region has 15 residues.

This rearrangement joins TRBV13 to TRBJ2-7; D gene uncertain. The CDR3 is 14 amino acids. Germline V gene sequence: CDR1 PRHDT, CDR2 FYEKMQ (reference sequence). Deletions cut 0 bases from V and 2 bases from J, with 8 bases between. The DNA of the CDR3 is TGTGCCAGCAGCTTAGGCCAGGATACCTACGAGCAGTACTTC. Amino acid sequence: CASSLGQDTYEQYF.

This clone showed up many times. This sequence joins TRBV30 and TRBJ2-7; D gene uncertain. V was cut by 5 bases and J by 3 bases, with 11 bases left in between. The CDR3 length is 12 residues. Germline values: CDR1 GTSNPN, CDR2 SVGIG (reference sequence). DNA for the CDR3: TGTGCCTGGTCGCAGGACCGCTACGAGCAGTACTTC. Protein product: CAWSQDRYEQYF.

V gene TRBV6-1 combines with J gene TRBJ1-1, with D possibly TRBD1 on 6 matching bases. The CDR3 has 12 residues. V lost 3 bases, J lost 11 bases, and 13 bases lay in between. Germline values: CDR1 MNHNS, CDR2 SASEGT. The CDR3 DNA is TGTGCCAGCAGTGATGGGGGGCGCGGGGCTTTCTTT. Its protein is CASSDGGRGAFF.

This chain uses TRBV5-6 with TRBJ2-3; 9 bases map to TRBD2. Trimming cost V 0 bases and J 0 bases; bases outside gene matches: 8. Germline V gene lookup returns CDR1 SGHDT and CDR2 YYEEEE. The CDR3 consists of 18 residues. The CDR3 DNA follows: TGTGCCAGCAGCTTGGGTGGGCTAGCGGGACCCAGCACAGATACGCAGTATTTT. Translated: CASSLGGLAGPSTDTQYF.

The chain uses TRBV28 and TRBJ1-1; 7 nucleotides line up with TRBD1. This CDR3 contains 15 residues. V lost 7 bases, J lost 1 base, and 9 bases stayed unmatched. Germline CDR1 MDHEN, CDR2 SYDVKM. CDR3 sequence reads: CASTPTGSKNTEAFF. The CDR3, as DNA: TGTGCCAGCACCCCGACAGGGTCCAAGAACACTGAAGCTTTCTTT. Full variable domain (outside the CDR3, taken from reference TRBV28 and TRBJ1-1): DVKVTQSSRYLVKRTGEKVFLECVQDMDHENMFWYRQDPGLGLRLIYFSYDVKMKEKGDIPEGYSVSREKKERFSLILESASTNQTSMYLCASTPTGSKNTEAFFGQGTRLTVV.

The chain has TRBV28 and TRBJ2-4, with 13 nucleotides matching TRBD2. V lost 7 bases and J lost 8; bases outside the gene matches: 5. This CDR3 comprises 14 residues. Germline CDR1 reads MDHEN; CDR2 reads SYDVKM. The CDR3 protein is CASIRTSGSYIQYF. The CDR3 nucleotides read TGTGCCAGCATACGGACTAGCGGGAGTTACATTCAGTACTTC. The full variable domain, its missing parts supplied by reference TRBV28 and TRBJ2-4, is DVKVTQSSRYLVKRTGEKVFLECVQDMDHENMFWYRQDPGLGLRLIYFSYDVKMKEKGDIPEGYSVSREKKERFSLILESASTNQTSMYLCASIRTSGSYIQYFGAGTRLSVL.

Remarks on this clone: Other DNA sequences in the same sample also yield this CDR3. The chain uses TRBV5-1 and TRBJ2-1; 10 bases fit TRBD1. In germline, CDR1 is SGHRS, CDR2 YFSETQ. The CDR3 length is 15 residues. The J segment lost 2 bases and the V segment lost 4 bases, leaving 3 bases of the junction unmatched. CDR3 protein: CASSAGTGAYNEQFF. As DNA, the CDR3 is TGCGCCAGCAGCGCCGGGACAGGGGCCTACAATGAGCAGTTCTTC.

The rearrangement links TRBV7-7 to TRBJ2-5, with 7 bases fitting TRBD1. J was trimmed by 5 bases and V by 5 bases; bases with no gene match: 8. Germline V gene sequence: CDR1 SSHAT, CDR2 FNYEAQ (reference sequence). The CDR3 loop spans 14 amino acids. The CDR3 nucleotides read TGTGCCAGCAGCCGACAGGGCTCCAGGGAGACCCAGTACTTC. Translating gives CASSRQGSRETQYF.

This clone was observed once. The V call is TRBV6-9, the J call TRBJ2-1; D is ambiguous. The CDR3 loop spans 13 amino acids. V lost 6 bases and J 6 bases, leaving 12 bases between the germline ends. Germline V CDR1 and CDR2: MNHGY, SVAAGI. This chain's CDR3 is CASSPPLRNEQFF. The CDR3 DNA is TGTGCCAGCAGCCCTCCACTCCGCAATGAGCAGTTCTTC.

The chain links TRBV27 to TRBJ1-2; a weak D match, TRBD1 (6 bases). This CDR3 has 15 residues. Germline values: CDR1 MNHEY, CDR2 SMNVEV (reference sequence). V lost 2 bases and J 7 bases, leaving 17 bases between the germline ends. CDR3 nucleotides: TGTGCCAGCAGTTTACGTGGGGGCGTCAAACTTGGCTACACCTTC. The encoded protein is CASSLRGGVKLGYTF.

The V gene is TRBV11-2, the J gene TRBJ2-7; a weak D match, TRBD2 (5 bases). V shed 3 bases and J shed 12 bases, with 18 bases lying between them. The CDR3 is 13 amino acids. Germline values: CDR1 SGHAT, CDR2 FQNNGV. CDR3 nucleotides: TGTGCCAGCAGCTTGTCCGGGCTGGGAGTATCGTACTTC. Translation: CASSLSGLGVSYF.

This clone was seen only once. The sample contains more than one DNA sequence encoding this CDR3. The rearrangement links TRBV18 to TRBJ1-3; tentative D call: TRBD1 (5 bases). From germline, CDR1 is KGHSH and CDR2 LQKENI. The ends were cut back, 3 bases at V and 4 bases at J, with 10 bases in the middle. The CDR3 runs 14 residues. DNA of the CDR3: TGTGCCAGCTCACCCGGAGACAGCGGAAACACCATATATTTT. The encoded protein is CASSPGDSGNTIYF. The full variable domain, rest sourced from reference TRBV18 and TRBJ1-3, is NAGVMQNPRHLVRRRGQEARLRCSPMKGHSHVYWYRQLPEEGLKFMVYLQKENIIDESGMPKERFSAEFPKEGPSILRIQQVVRGDSAAYFCASSPGDSGNTIYFGEGSWLTVV.

The chain couples TRBV2 to TRBJ1-1; D perhaps matches TRBD1 (5 bases). This CDR3 has 13 residues. Trimming took 6 bases from V and 4 from J, leaving 12 bases between them. CDR1 and CDR2 from the germline V gene are SNHLY and FYNNEI. CDR3 sequence: CASRKGGTTEAFF. CDR3 coding DNA: TGTGCCAGCAGAAAGGGAGGGACCACTGAAGCTTTCTTT.

This clone came up a few times. The chain has TRBV28 and TRBJ2-2; no clear D. Trimming took off 11 bases at V and 0 bases at J, with 7 bases between the two ends. There are 12 residues in the CDR3. Looked up from germline, CDR1 is MDHEN and CDR2 is SYDVKM. The CDR3 loop is CALAANTGELFF. CDR3 sequence (DNA): TGTGCCCTTGCCGCGAACACCGGGGAGCTGTTTTTT.

Only one count was recorded for this clone. V is TRBV28 and J is TRBJ1-4, with a tentative D call TRBD1 (6 bases). Germline values: CDR1 MDHEN, CDR2 SYDVKM. This CDR3 spans 17 amino acids. The V end was cut by 5 bases, the J end by 0 bases, with 16 bases between. The CDR3: CASSKIQGLPTNEKLFF. In DNA, the CDR3 is TGTGCCAGCAGTAAAATACAGGGTCTTCCAACTAATGAAAAACTGTTTTTT.

This rearrangement joins TRBV29-1 to TRBJ1-2, with D possibly being TRBD1 (5 bases). Germline V lookup: CDR1 SQVTM, CDR2 ANQGSEA. The V and J ends lost 6 bases and 9 bases respectively, with 11 bases between them. This CDR3 is built from 10 residues. The CDR3 bases are TGCAGCGTACACGAGGGGAGCTACACCTTC. Translation: CSVHEGSYTF.

This clone was found once. V and J are TRBV11-3 and TRBJ2-5, with unresolved D. The germline V gene has CDR1 SGHNT and CDR2 YENEEA. With 3 bases removed from V and 4 bases from J, the gap between germline ends came to 15 bases. CDR3 length: 15 residues. Here the CDR3 reads CASSFGLGWGETQYF. The CDR3 coding sequence is TGTGCCAGCAGCTTTGGCCTAGGGTGGGGAGAGACCCAGTACTTC.

A note on this clone: A much larger clone differs from this one at a single base, so this may be a read error. Other DNA sequences of this sample code for an identical CDR3. This chain links TRBV7-2 with TRBJ1-1; the D is unclear. V lost 2 bases, J lost 1 base, and 5 bases lay in between. This CDR3 has 13 amino acids. Germline V gene lookup returns CDR1 SGHTA and CDR2 FQGNSA. Here the CDR3 DNA reads TGTGCCAGCAGCTTACAAGGGAACACTGAAGCTTTCTTT. Its protein product is CASSLQGNTEAFF.

The V call is TRBV4-3, the J call TRBJ2-7; D gene unclear. V lost 0 bases and J lost 0, with 9 bases in between. Germline V gene data show CDR1 as LGHNA and CDR2 as YSLEER. The CDR3 runs 15 residues. DNA of the CDR3: TGCGCCAGCAGCCAAGATGGTGGGTTCTCCTACGAGCAGTACTTC. Translated, it gives CASSQDGGFSYEQYF.

This clone has just one count. The CDR3 bases are TGTGCCAGCAGCTTAGTAGGCGGGAGCTTCACCGGGGAGCTGTTTTTT. Translating gives CASSLVGGSFTGELFF. The rearrangement joins TRBV7-9 to TRBJ2-2, with TRBD2 identical over 7 bases. The CDR3 length is 16 residues. From germline, CDR1 is SEHNR and CDR2 FQNEAQ (reference sequence). Unmatched junction bases numbered 6, after V lost 1 base and J lost 4 bases.

The chain recombines TRBV7-2 with TRBJ2-3; D uncertain. V lost 4 bases and J lost 2, with 16 bases in between. The CDR3 sequence is 16 residues long. From germline, CDR1 is SGHTA and CDR2 FQGNSA. CDR3 region: CASSSPAGRNTDTQYF. The CDR3 DNA reads TGTGCCAGCAGCTCCCCGGCCGGCCGGAACACAGATACGCAGTATTTT.